This T cell receptor (beta chain) was sequenced during a study of blood T cell repertoires in COVID-19. Study summary: The United States, Italy and Spain provided the acute and convalescent COVID-19 samples.

From germline, CDR1 is MNHEY and CDR2 SMNVEV (reference sequence). Deletions cut 5 bases from V and 0 bases from J, with 14 bases between. The CDR3 length is 15 residues. Sequencing was performed with immunoSEQ multiplex PCR; in TCRdb, only in-frame clones are kept and a portion is missing. In the table there are about 250,000 clones, roughly 87% of which are singletons. Sequenced: peripheral blood. The chain recombines TRBV27 with TRBJ2-7; tentative D call: TRBD1 (6 bases). The sequence was obtained from a man aged 18 to 29 with active or convalescent COVID-19. The CDR3 protein is CASSRTGMSSYEQYF. DNA of the CDR3: TGTGCCAGCAGTCGTACAGGGATGAGCTCCTACGAGCAGTACTTC.